This is a list of T cell receptor beta chains from one sample in a study of blood T cell repertoires in COVID-19. Using immunoSEQ multiplex PCR, the repertoire was profiled, and TCRdb retains in-frame clones only, with some absent. This table holds 240,000 or so clones, 86% found once. What was sequenced was peripheral blood. These receptors all stem from a man aged 60 to 69 with acute or convalescent COVID-19. The CDR3 runs from the conserved cysteine through the conserved F or W. The D gene is left open where the match is weak. Size tells how often a clone was seen (once, few, many) or the class of an expanded clone, and some rows leave it out.

V: TRBV11-2
J: TRBJ2-2
D: -
size: few
DNA: TGTGCCAGCAGCTTGGGCGGGGCGAACACCGGGGAGCTGTTTTTT
CDR3: CASSLGGANTGELFF

V: TRBV5-8
J: TRBJ1-2
D: -
size: -
DNA: TGTGCCAGCAGCTCGAGGGGAGGTGGCTACACCTTC
CDR3: CASSSRGGGYTF

V: TRBV30
J: TRBJ1-5
D: -
size: -
DNA: TGTGCCTGGAGTAGGAGTAATCAGCCCCAGCATTTT
CDR3: CAWSRSNQPQHF

V: TRBV7-3
J: TRBJ2-1
D: -
size: few
DNA: TGTGCCAGCAGCCCTCTCAATCAGGGCAATGAGCAGTTCTTC
CDR3: CASSPLNQGNEQFF

V: TRBV24-1
J: TRBJ2-3
D: TRBD2
size: -
DNA: TGTGCCACCAGTGATCCCAAGCTAGCGGGAGATGACACAGATACGCAGTATTTT
CDR3: CATSDPKLAGDDTDTQYF

V: TRBV27
J: TRBJ1-2
D: -
size: -
DNA: TGTGCCAGCAGTTTCCGACTGTTGAACTATGGCTACACCTTC
CDR3: CASSFRLLNYGYTF

V: TRBV28
J: TRBJ1-1
D: -
size: once
DNA: TGTGCCAGCAGTCCTAGGTTAGGGGCTGTCACTGAAGCTTTCTTT
CDR3: CASSPRLGAVTEAFF

V: TRBV7-3
J: TRBJ1-2
D: TRBD1
size: -
DNA: TGTGCCAGCAGCTTAACCCCTCCCATTGGGCAGGGGGCCGACCTGGGGGGCTACACCTTC
CDR3: CASSLTPPIGQGADLGGYTF

V: TRBV28
J: TRBJ1-5
D: -
size: -
DNA: TGTGCCAGCAGCACAGGACAGTTCAATCAGCCCCAGCATTTT
CDR3: CASSTGQFNQPQHF

V: TRBV27
J: TRBJ1-2
D: -
size: -
DNA: TGTGCCAGCAGTCCCTTCGGGGAGGGCCATGGCTACACCTTC
CDR3: CASSPFGEGHGYTF